This section outlines one T cell receptor beta chain sequence together with its context. The target antigen is unknown. Its ends do not fully match the called genes, so a read error is possible. Within the sample, other DNA sequences also encode this same CDR3. The data belong to a study of cytomegalovirus exposure and HLA in healthy donors. Study overall: Inside one of the first data releases sat around 80 million unique TCRs taken from HLA-typed donors. Caucasian-associated ancestry cluster membership applied to about four fifths of some 400 genotyped donors. Study-level results: A few CMV-associated chains proved CMV antigen-specific in vitro. Beyond CMV serostatus, there was no information to go on about immune exposure.

The CDR3 contains 16 residues. Germline CDR1 and CDR2: SGHRS and YFSETQ. The primer mix had 60 Vbeta and 13 Jbeta primers. Libraries were prepared by immunoSEQ multiplex PCR; TCRdb keeps only in-frame clonotypes and omits some of them. The profile shows roughly 80,000 clones, 65% to 70% of them singletons. This TCR was sampled from a woman in her forties or fifties in good health and CMV-seropositive. The sequencing sample was made of PBMCs. The rearrangement links TRBV5-1 to TRBJ2-2, with D maybe TRBD1 (6 bases). CDR3: CASSLVATRDTGELFF. Written as DNA, the CDR3 is TGCGCCAGCAGCTTGGTGGCAACTAGGGACACCGGGGAACTGTTTTTT.